These T cell receptor beta chains were read from a single sample in a study of technical replicates of blood from a few donors. Using immunoSEQ multiplex PCR, the repertoire was profiled, and TCRdb retains in-frame clones only, with some absent. The data contain roughly 80,000 clones, 93% of them seen just once; the ten biggest clones take up 0.41%. Material for sequencing was T cells isolated from PBMCs. The receptor source for this set is a human donor in good health. Both conserved end residues are part of each CDR3. The D gene is left open where the match is weak. Rows may omit the clone size; those that give it use once, few, many or a size class.

clone_size	d_call	v_call	j_call	cdr3_aa	cdr3_nt
-	-	TRBV4-3	TRBJ2-7	CASSQAGGEQYF	TGCGCCAGCAGCCAAGCAGGAGGCGAGCAGTACTTC
-	TRBD1	TRBV27	TRBJ2-7	CASSFDGQGAAEQYF	TGTGCCAGCAGTTTTGACGGACAGGGGGCGGCCGAGCAGTACTTC
once	-	TRBV27	TRBJ1-5	CASSLNRADQPQHF	TGTGCCAGCAGTTTAAACCGCGCGGATCAGCCCCAGCATTTT
-	-	TRBV28	TRBJ1-2	CASSVGAGARNYGYTF	TGTGCCAGCAGCGTGGGAGCAGGGGCGAGAAACTATGGCTACACCTTC
-	TRBD1	TRBV27	TRBJ1-5	CASVSTRDRVNQPQHF	TGTGCCAGCGTATCCACACGGGACAGGGTCAATCAGCCCCAGCATTTT
-	-	TRBV2	TRBJ2-1	CASSEGTVGQFF	TGTGCCAGCAGTGAAGGGACAGTGGGGCAGTTCTTC
-	-	TRBV19	TRBJ2-2	CASSYKGGAYGELFF	TGTGCCAGTAGCTATAAGGGGGGGGCTTACGGGGAGCTGTTTTTT
-	-	TRBV11-2	TRBJ2-3	CASSFSASSLSSTDTQYF	TGTGCCAGCAGCTTCTCCGCCTCCTCACTTTCTAGCACAGATACGCAGTATTTT
-	-	TRBV4-1	TRBJ2-5	CASSQDRVGLRETQYF	TGCGCCAGCAGCCAAGATCGAGTAGGTCTGCGGGAGACCCAGTACTTC
-	-	TRBV6-1	TRBJ1-3	CASSESYGGNTIYF	TGTGCCAGCAGTGAAAGTTACGGGGGGAACACCATATATTTT
-	TRBD1	TRBV7-3	TRBJ2-7	CASSLMGQGTYEQYF	TGTGCCAGCAGCTTAATGGGACAGGGAACCTACGAGCAGTACTTC
-	TRBD1	TRBV27	TRBJ2-6	CASSLKGTGFSGANVLTF	TGTGCCAGCAGTTTGAAAGGGACAGGGTTCTCTGGGGCCAACGTCCTGACTTTC
-	-	TRBV11-1	TRBJ2-3	CASSLDRNADTQYF	TGTGCCAGCAGCTTAGACAGGAATGCTGATACGCAGTATTTT